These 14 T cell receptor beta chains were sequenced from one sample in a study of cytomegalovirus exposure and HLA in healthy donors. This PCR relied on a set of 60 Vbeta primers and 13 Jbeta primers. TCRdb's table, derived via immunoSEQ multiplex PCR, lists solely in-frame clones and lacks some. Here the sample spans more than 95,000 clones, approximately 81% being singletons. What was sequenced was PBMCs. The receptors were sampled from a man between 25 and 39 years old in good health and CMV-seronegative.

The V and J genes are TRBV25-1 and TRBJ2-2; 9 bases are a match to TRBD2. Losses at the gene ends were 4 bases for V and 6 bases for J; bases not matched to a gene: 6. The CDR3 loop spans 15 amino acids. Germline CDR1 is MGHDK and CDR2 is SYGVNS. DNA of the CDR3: TGTGCCAGCAGTGGGGTAGCGGGAGCCGCCGGGGAGCTGTTTTTT. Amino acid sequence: CASSGVAGAAGELFF.

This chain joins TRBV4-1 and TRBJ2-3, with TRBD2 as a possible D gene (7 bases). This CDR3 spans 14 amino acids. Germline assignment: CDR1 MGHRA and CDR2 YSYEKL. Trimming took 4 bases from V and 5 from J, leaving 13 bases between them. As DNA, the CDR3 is TGCGCCAGCAGCCTAGGGGGGGGACAAGATACGCAGTATTTT. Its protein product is CASSLGGGQDTQYF.

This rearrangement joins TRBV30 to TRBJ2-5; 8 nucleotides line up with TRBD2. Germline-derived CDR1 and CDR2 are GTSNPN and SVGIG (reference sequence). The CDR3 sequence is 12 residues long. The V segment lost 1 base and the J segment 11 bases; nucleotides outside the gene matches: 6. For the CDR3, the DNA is TGTGCCTGGAGTGATAGCGGGAAGCGGCAGTACTTC. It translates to CAWSDSGKRQYF.

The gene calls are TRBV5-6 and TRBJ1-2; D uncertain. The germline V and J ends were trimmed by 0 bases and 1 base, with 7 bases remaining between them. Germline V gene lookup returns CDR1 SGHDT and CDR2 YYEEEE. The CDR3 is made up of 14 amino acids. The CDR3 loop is CASSLARVNYGYTF. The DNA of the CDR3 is TGTGCCAGCAGCTTGGCTCGGGTTAACTATGGCTACACCTTC.

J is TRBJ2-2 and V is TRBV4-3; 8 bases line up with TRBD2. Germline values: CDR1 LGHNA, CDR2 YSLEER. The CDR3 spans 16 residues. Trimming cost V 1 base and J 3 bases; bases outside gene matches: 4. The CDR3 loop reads CASSQGSGGDTGELFF. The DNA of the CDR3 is TGCGCCAGCAGCCAAGGTTCCGGGGGGGACACCGGGGAGCTGTTTTTT.

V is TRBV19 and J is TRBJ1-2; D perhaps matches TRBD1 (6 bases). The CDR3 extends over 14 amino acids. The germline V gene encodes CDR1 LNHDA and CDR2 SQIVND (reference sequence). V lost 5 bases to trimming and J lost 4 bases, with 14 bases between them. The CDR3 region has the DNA TGTGCCAGTAGTGCGAATCGGGACATCTATGGCTACACCTTC. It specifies CASSANRDIYGYTF.

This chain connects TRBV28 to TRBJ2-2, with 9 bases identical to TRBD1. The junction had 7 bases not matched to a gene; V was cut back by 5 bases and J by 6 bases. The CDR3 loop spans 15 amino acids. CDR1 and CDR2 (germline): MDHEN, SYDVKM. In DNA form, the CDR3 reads TGTGCCAGCAGTGTAATGGACAGGGGAGCCGGGGAGCTGTTTTTT. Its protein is CASSVMDRGAGELFF.

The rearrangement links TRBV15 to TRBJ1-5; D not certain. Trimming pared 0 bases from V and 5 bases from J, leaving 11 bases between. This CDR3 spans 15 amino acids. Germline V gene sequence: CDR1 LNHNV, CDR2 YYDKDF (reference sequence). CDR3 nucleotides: TGTGCCACCAGCAGAGATGTGGCCGAATATCAGCCCCAGCATTTT. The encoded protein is CATSRDVAEYQPQHF.

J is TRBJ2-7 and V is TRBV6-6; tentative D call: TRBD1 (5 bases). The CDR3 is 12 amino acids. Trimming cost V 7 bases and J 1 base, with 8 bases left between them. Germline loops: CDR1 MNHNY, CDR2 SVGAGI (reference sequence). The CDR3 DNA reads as TGTGCCAGCAAACAGGATTCCTACGAGCAGTACTTC. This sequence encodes CASKQDSYEQYF.

CDR3 sequence: CASSQPGTSDEQFF. CDR3 DNA sequence: TGTGCCAGCAGCCAGCCCGGAACTAGCGATGAGCAGTTCTTC. The V and J genes are TRBV11-3 and TRBJ2-1, with TRBD2 identical over 7 bases. Germline lookup yields CDR1 SGHNT and CDR2 YENEEA. Trimming removed 5 bases from V and 8 bases from J; junction bases left unmatched: 9. The CDR3 extends over 14 amino acids. The variable domain in full, completed from reference TRBV11-3 and TRBJ2-1, reads EAGVVQSPRYKIIEKKQPVAFWCNPISGHNTLYWYLQNLGQGPELLIRYENEEAVDDSQLPKDRFSAERLKGVDSTLKIQPAELGDSAVYLCASSQPGTSDEQFFGPGTRLTVL.

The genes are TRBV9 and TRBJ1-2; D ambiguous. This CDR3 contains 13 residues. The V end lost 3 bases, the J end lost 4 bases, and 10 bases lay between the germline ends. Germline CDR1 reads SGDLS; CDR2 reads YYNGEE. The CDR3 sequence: CASSEQDFYGYTF. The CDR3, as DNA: TGTGCCAGCAGCGAGCAGGATTTCTATGGCTACACCTTC.

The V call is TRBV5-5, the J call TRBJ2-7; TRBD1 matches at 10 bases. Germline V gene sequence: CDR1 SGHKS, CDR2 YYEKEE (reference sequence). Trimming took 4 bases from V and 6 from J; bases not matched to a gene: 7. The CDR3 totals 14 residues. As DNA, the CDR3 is TGTGCCAGCAGCCCCTGGGACAGGGGAAGCGAGCAGTACTTC. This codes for CASSPWDRGSEQYF. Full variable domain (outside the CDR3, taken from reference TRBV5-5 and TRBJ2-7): DAGVTQSPTHLIKTRGQQVTLRCSPISGHKSVSWYQQVLGQGPQFIFQYYEKEERGRGNFPDRFSARQFPNYSSELNVNALLLGDSALYLCASSPWDRGSEQYFGPGTRLTVT.

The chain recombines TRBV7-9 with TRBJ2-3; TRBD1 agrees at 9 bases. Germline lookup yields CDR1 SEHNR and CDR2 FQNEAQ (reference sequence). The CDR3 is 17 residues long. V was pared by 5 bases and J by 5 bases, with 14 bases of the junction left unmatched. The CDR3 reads CASSATGTGSVRDTQYF. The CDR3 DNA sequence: TGTGCCAGCAGCGCGACCGGGACAGGGTCTGTCAGAGATACGCAGTATTTT.

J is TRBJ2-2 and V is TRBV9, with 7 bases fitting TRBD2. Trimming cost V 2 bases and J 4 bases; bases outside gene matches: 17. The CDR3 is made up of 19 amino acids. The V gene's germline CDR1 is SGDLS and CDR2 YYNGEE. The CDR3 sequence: CASSVRLRSLASGTGELFF. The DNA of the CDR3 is TGTGCCAGCAGCGTTCGTCTCAGATCCCTGGCTAGCGGCACCGGGGAGCTGTTTTTT.